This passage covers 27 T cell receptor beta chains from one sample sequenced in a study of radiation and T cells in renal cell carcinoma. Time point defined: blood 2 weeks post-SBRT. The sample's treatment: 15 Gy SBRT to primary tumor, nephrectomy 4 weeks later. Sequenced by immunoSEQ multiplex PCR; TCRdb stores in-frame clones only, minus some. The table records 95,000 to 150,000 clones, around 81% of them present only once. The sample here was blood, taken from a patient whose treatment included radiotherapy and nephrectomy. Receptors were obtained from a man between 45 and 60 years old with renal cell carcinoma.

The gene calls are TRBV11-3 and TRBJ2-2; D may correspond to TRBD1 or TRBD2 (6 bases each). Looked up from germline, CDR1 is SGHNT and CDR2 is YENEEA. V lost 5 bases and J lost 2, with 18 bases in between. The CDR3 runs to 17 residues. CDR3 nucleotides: TGTGCCAGCAGCCATCTGGAGGGGGTGGTTAACACCGGGGAGCTGTTTTTT. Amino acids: CASSHLEGVVNTGELFF. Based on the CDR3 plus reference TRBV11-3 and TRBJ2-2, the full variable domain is EAGVVQSPRYKIIEKKQPVAFWCNPISGHNTLYWYLQNLGQGPELLIRYENEEAVDDSQLPKDRFSAERLKGVDSTLKIQPAELGDSAVYLCASSHLEGVVNTGELFFGEGSRLTVL.

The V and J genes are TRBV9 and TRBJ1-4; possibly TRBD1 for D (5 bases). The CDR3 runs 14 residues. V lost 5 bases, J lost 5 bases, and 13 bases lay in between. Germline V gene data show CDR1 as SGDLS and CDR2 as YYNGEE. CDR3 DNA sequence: TGTGCCAGCAGTCTCGGGACGGCAAATGAAAAACTGTTTTTT. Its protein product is CASSLGTANEKLFF.

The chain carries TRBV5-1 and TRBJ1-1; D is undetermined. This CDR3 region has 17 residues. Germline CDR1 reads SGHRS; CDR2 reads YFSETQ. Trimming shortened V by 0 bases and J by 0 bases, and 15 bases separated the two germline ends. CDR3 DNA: TGCGCCAGCAGCTTGGATAGTCCGGCAGGATTGAACACTGAAGCTTTCTTT. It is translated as CASSLDSPAGLNTEAFF. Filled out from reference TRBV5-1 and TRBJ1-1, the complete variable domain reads KAGVTQTPRYLIKTRGQQVTLSCSPISGHRSVSWYQQTPGQGLQFLFEYFSETQRNKGNFPGRFSGRQFSNSRSEMNVSTLELGDSALYLCASSLDSPAGLNTEAFFGQGTRLTVV.

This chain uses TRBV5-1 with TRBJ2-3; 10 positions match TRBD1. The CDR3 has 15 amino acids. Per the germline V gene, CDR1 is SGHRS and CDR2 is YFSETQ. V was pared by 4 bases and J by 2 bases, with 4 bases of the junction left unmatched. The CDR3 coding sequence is TGCGCCAGCAGCCCGGGACAGGGGTTCACAGATACGCAGTATTTT. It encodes CASSPGQGFTDTQYF.

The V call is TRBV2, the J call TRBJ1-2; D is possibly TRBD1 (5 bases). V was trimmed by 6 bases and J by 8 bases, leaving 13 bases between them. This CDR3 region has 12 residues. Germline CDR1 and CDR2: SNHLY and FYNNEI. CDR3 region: CASRGVTIGYTF. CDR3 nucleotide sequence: TGTGCCAGCAGGGGGGTTACCATCGGCTACACCTTC.

CDR3 protein: CASSLAGTDTAFF. The CDR3 DNA is TGTGCCAGCAGCTTAGCTGGGACAGACACGGCTTTCTTT. The chain links TRBV11-2 to TRBJ1-1; TRBD1 agrees at 7 bases. The length of the CDR3 is 13 residues. The germline V gene has CDR1 SGHAT and CDR2 FQNNGV. V lost 1 base and J lost 11; bases outside the gene matches: 7.

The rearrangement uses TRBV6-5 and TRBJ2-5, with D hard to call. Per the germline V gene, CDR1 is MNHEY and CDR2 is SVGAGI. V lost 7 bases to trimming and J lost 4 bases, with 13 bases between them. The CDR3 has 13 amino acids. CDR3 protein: CASIRQPGETQYF. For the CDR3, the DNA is TGTGCCAGCATCCGGCAGCCAGGAGAGACCCAGTACTTC.

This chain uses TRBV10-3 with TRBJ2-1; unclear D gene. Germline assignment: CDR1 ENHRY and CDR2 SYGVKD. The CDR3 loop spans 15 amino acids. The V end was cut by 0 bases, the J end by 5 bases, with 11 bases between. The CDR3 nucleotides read TGTGCCATCAGTGAGTCGCGGAGTTACAACAATGAGCAGTTCTTC. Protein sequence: CAISESRSYNNEQFF.

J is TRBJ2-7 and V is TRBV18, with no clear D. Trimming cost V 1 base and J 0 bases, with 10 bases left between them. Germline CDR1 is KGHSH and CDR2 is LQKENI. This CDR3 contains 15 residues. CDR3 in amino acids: CASSPREGISYEQYF. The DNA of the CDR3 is TGTGCCAGCTCACCACGGGAAGGGATCTCCTACGAGCAGTACTTC.

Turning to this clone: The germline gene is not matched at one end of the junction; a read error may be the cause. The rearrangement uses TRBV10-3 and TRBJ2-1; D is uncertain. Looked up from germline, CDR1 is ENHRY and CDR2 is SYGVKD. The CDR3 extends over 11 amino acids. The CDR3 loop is CATSEQNEQFF. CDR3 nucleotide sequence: TGTGCCACCAGTGAGCAGAATGAGCAGTTCTTC.

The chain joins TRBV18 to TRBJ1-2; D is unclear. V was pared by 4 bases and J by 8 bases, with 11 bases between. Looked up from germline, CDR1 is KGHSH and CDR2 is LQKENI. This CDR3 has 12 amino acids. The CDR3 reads CASSRPSSGYTF. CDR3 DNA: TGTGCCAGCTCACGTCCCTCGTCGGGCTACACCTTC.

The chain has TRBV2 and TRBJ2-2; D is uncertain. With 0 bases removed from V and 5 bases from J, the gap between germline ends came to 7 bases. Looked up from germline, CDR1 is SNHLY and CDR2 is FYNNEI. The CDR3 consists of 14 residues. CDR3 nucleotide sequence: TGTGCCAGCAGTGAAGCGGACGGGACCGGGGAGCTGTTTTTT. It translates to CASSEADGTGELFF.

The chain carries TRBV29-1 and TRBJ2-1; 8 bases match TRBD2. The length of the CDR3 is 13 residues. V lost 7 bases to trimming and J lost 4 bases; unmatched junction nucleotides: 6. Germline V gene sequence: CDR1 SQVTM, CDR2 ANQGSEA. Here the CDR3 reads CSGSGGSYNEQFF. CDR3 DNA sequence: TGCAGCGGGAGCGGGGGATCGTACAATGAGCAGTTCTTC.

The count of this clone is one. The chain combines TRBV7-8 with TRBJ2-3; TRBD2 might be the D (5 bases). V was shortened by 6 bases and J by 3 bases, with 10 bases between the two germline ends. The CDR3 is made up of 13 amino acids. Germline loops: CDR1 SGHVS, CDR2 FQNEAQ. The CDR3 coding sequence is TGTGCCAGCAGATACGGCGGGACAGATACGCAGTATTTT. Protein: CASRYGGTDTQYF.

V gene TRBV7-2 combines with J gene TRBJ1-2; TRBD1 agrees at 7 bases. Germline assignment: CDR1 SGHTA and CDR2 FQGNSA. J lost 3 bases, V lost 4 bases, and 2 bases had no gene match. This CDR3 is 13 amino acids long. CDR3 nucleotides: TGTGCCAGCAGCTATACAGGGGACTATGGCTACACCTTC. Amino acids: CASSYTGDYGYTF.

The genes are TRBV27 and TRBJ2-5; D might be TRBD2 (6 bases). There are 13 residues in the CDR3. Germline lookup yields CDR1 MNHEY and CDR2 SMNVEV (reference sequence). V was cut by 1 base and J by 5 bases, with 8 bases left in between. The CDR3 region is CASSLFLAETQYF. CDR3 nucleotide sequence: TGTGCCAGCAGTTTATTTCTAGCGGAGACCCAGTACTTC.

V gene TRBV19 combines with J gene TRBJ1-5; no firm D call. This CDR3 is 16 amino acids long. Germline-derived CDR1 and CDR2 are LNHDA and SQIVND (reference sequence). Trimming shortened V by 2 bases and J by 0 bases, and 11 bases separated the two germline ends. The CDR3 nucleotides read TGTGCCAGTAGTATAACATCGAAATATAGCAATCAGCCCCAGCATTTT. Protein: CASSITSKYSNQPQHF.

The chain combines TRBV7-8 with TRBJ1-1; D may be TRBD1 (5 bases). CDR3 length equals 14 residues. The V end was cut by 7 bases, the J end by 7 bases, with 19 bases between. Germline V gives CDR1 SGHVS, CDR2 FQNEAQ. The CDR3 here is CASILFGTEYEAFF. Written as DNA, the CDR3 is TGTGCCAGCATCCTCTTTGGGACGGAATATGAAGCTTTCTTT.

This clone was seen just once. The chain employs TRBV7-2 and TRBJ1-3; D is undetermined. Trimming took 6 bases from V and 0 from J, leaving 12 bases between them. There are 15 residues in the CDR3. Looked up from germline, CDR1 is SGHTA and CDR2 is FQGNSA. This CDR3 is CASSWGRSSGNTIYF. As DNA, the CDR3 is TGTGCCAGCAGTTGGGGAAGAAGCTCTGGAAACACCATATATTTT. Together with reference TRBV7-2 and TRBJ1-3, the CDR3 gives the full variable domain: GAGVSQSPSNKVTEKGKDVELRCDPISGHTALYWYRQSLGQGLEFLIYFQGNSAPDKSGLPSDRFSAERTGGSVSTLTIQRTQQEDSAVYLCASSWGRSSGNTIYFGEGSWLTVV.

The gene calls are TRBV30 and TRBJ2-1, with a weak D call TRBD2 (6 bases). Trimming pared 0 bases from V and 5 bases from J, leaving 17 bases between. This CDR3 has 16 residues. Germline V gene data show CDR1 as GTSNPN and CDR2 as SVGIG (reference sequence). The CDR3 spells CAWSVWRGYENNEQFF. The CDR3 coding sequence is TGTGCCTGGAGTGTATGGCGGGGCTATGAAAACAATGAGCAGTTCTTC.

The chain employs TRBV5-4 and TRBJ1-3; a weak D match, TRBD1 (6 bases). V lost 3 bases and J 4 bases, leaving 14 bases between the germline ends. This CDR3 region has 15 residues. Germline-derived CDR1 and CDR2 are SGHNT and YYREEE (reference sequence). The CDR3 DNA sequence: TGTGCCAGCAGCTCTGGGGGCCTCGAAGGAAACACCATATATTTT. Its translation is CASSSGGLEGNTIYF.

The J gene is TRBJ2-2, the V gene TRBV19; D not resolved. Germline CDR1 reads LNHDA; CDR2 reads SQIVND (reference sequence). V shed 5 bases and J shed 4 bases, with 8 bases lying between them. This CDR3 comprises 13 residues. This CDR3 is CASSLNPTGELFF. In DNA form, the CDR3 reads TGTGCCAGTAGTTTAAACCCCACCGGGGAGCTGTTTTTT.

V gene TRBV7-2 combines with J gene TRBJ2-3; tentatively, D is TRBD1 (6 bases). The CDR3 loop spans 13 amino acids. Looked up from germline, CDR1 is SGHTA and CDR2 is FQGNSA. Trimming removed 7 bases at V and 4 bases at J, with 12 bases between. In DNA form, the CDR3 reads TGTGCCAGCACCCCAGGGGTCCCAGATACGCAGTATTTT. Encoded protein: CASTPGVPDTQYF. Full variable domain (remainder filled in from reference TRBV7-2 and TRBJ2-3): GAGVSQSPSNKVTEKGKDVELRCDPISGHTALYWYRQSLGQGLEFLIYFQGNSAPDKSGLPSDRFSAERTGGSVSTLTIQRTQQEDSAVYLCASTPGVPDTQYFGPGTRLTVL.

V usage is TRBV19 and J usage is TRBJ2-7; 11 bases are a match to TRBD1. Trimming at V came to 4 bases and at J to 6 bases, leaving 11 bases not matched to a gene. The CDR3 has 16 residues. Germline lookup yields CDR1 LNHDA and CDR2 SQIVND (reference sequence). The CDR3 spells CASSRTGGAGLSEQYF. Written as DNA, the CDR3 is TGTGCCAGTAGTAGGACAGGGGGCGCGGGTCTGTCCGAGCAGTACTTC.

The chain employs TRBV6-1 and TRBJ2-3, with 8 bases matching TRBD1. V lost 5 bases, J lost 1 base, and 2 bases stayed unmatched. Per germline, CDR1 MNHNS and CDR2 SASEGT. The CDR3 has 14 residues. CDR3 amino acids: CASSMTGGTDTQYF. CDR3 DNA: TGTGCCAGCAGTATGACAGGGGGCACAGATACGCAGTATTTT.

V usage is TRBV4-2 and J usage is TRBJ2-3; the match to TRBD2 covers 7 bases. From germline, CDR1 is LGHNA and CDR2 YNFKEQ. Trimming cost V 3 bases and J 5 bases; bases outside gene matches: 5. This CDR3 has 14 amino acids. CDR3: CASSQGLFVDTQYF. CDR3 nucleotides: TGTGCCAGCAGCCAGGGACTATTCGTAGATACGCAGTATTTT.

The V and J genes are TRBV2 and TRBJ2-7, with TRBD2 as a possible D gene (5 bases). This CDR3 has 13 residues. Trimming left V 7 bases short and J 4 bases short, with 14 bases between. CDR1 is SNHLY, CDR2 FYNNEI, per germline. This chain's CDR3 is CASTSWEKYEQYF. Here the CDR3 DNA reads TGTGCCAGCACCTCGTGGGAGAAGTACGAGCAGTACTTC. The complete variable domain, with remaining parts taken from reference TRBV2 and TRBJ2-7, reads EPEVTQTPSHQVTQMGQEVILRCVPISNHLYFYWYRQILGQKVEFLVSFYNNEISEKSEIFDDQFSVERPDGSNFTLKIRSTKLEDSAMYFCASTSWEKYEQYFGPGTRLTVT.